This TCR beta chain was captured by sequencing in a study of T-cell memory formation after mild COVID-19. On the study more broadly: Across donors, TCR clusters were largely donor specific.

Study results and caveats: Clones contracting day 15 to 85 were balanced CD4/CD8; later expanders leaned CD4+. For contracting clones, CD4+ ones sat mainly in CM and EM, CD8+ in EMRA.

Of note for this clonotype: Its antigen is as yet unknown.

This CDR3 spans 14 amino acids. V dropped 0 bases and J dropped 5 bases, with 11 bases sitting between them. The germline V gene has CDR1 MNHEY and CDR2 SMNVEV (reference sequence). Constant-segment primers and 5'RACE yielded cDNA libraries for TCR alpha and TCR beta, each carrying sample barcodes and UMIs. TCRdb passed the 5' RACE reads through MiXCR, listing each CDR3 protein once. The sample holds under 150,000 distinct CDR3 sequences; about a fifth are singletons and the top ten take roughly 37%. The chain is built from TRBV27 and TRBJ2-7; unclear D gene. The sequenced sample was PBMCs or a T cell subset sorted from them (not recorded which). The receptor was isolated from a man between 18 and 29 years old who had mild COVID-19 (a few samples of this study predate the infection). Cell type and time point are not known. CDR3 nucleotide sequence: TGTGCCAGCAGTTTATCTGTGGGTGTCCACGAGCAGTACGTC. Translation gives CASSLSVGVHEQYV.